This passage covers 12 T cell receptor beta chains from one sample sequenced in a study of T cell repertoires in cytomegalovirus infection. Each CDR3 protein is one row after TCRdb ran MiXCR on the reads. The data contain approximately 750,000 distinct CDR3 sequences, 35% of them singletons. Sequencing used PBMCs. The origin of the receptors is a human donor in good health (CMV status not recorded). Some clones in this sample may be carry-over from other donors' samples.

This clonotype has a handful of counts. As DNA, the CDR3 is TGTGCCAGCAGTTATGGGCAGGGATACACTGAAGCTTTCTTT. Protein sequence: CASSYGQGYTEAFF. J is TRBJ1-1 and V is TRBV6-6, with D maybe TRBD1 (5 bases). Germline V gives CDR1 MNHNY, CDR2 SVGAGI (reference sequence). The V and J ends lost 3 bases and 3 bases respectively, with 11 bases between them. There are 14 residues in the CDR3.

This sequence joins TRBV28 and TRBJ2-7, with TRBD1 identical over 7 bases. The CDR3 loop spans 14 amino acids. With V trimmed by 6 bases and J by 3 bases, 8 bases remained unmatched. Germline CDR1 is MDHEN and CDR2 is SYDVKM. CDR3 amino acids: CASSWDREFYEQYF. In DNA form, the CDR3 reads TGTGCCAGCAGCTGGGACAGAGAATTCTACGAGCAGTACTTC. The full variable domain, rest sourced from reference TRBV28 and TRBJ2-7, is DVKVTQSSRYLVKRTGEKVFLECVQDMDHENMFWYRQDPGLGLRLIYFSYDVKMKEKGDIPEGYSVSREKKERFSLILESASTNQTSMYLCASSWDREFYEQYFGPGTRLTVT.

CDR3 residues: CASSPQGGIGQPQHF. The CDR3 region has the DNA TGTGCCAGCAGCCCTCAAGGGGGCATTGGCCAGCCCCAGCATTTT. The chain is built from TRBV7-2 and TRBJ1-5; 7 positions match TRBD1. Germline V gene data show CDR1 as SGHTA and CDR2 as FQGNSA. The CDR3 has 15 residues. V gave up 5 bases and J gave up 7 bases; unmatched junction bases: 11.

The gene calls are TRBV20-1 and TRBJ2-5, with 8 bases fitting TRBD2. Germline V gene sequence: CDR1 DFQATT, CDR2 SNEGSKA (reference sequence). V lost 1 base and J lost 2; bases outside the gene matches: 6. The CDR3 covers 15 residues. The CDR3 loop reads CSARGLARSQETQYF. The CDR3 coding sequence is TGCAGTGCTAGAGGACTAGCGCGGAGTCAAGAGACCCAGTACTTC.

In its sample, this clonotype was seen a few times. CDR3 in amino acids: CASSLWGKLNEAFF. The DNA for the CDR3 is TGTGCCAGCAGCTTATGGGGTAAACTAAATGAAGCTTTCTTT. The chain couples TRBV11-2 to TRBJ1-1; D is unclear. Germline V gene data show CDR1 as SGHAT and CDR2 as FQNNGV. The CDR3 spans 14 residues. Trimming took 2 bases from V and 7 from J, leaving 14 bases between them.

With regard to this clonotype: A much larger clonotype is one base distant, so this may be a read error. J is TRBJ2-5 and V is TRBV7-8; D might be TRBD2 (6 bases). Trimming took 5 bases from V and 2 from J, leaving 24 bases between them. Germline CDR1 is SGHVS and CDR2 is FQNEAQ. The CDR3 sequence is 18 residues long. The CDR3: CASSQIPRLVDTQETQYF. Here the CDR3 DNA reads TGTGCCAGCAGCCAAATTCCTCGACTAGTGGATACTCAAGAGACCCAGTACTTC.

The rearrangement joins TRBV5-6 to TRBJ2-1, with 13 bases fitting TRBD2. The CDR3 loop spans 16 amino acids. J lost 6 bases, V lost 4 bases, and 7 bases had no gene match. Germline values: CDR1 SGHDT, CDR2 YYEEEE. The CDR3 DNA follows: TGTGCCAGCAGCGTACTGACTAGCGGGAGGTTCAATGAGCAGTTCTTC. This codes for CASSVLTSGRFNEQFF.

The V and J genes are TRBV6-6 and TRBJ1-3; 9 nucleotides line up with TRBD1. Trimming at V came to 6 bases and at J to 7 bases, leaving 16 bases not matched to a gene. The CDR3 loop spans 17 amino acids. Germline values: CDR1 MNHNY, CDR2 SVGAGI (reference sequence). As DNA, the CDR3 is TGTGCCAGCAGGCCCCCGGGACAGGGTTTAAGTGTCAACACCATATATTTT. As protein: CASRPPGQGLSVNTIYF.

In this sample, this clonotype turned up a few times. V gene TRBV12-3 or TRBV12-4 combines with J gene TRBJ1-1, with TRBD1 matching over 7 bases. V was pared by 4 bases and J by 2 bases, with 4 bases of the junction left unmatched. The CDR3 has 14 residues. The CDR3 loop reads CASSWAGGNTEAFF. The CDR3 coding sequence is TGTGCCAGCAGTTGGGCAGGGGGTAACACTGAAGCTTTCTTT.

This CDR3 reads CASSFRVLAGVSTGELFF. The CDR3 bases are TGTGCCAGCAGCTTCCGGGTACTAGCGGGGGTTTCCACCGGGGAGCTGTTTTTT. This sequence joins TRBV11-2 and TRBJ2-2, with 11 bases matching TRBD2. This CDR3 comprises 18 residues. Trimming took 3 bases from V and 4 from J; bases not matched to a gene: 10. Germline assignment: CDR1 SGHAT and CDR2 FQNNGV.

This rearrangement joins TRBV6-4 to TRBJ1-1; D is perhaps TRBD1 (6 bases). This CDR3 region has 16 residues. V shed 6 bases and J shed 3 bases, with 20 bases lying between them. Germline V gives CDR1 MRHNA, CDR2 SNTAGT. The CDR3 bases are TGTGCCAGCAGAGCCACCAGGAGGGGGGCGGACACTGAAGCTTTCTTT. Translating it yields CASRATRRGADTEAFF.

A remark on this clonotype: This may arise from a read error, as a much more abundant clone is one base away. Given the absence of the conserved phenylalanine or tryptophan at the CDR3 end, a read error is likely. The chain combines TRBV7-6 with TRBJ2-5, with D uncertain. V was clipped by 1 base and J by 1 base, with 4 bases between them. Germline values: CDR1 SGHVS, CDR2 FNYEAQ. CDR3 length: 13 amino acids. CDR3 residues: CASSLGVQETQYL. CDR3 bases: TGTGCCAGCAGCTTAGGGGTCCAAGAGACCCAGTACTTG.